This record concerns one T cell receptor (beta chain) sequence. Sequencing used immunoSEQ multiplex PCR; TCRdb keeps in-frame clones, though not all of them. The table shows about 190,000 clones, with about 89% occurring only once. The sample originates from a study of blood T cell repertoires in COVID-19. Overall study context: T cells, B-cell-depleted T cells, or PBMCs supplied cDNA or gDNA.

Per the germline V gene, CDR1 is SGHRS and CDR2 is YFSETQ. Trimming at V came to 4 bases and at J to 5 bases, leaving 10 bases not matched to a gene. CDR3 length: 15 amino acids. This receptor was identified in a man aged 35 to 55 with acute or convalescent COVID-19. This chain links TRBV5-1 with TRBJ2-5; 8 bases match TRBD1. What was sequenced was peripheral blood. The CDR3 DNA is TGCGCCAGCAGCGCCGGACAGGGAGCATTTGAGACCCAGTACTTC. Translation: CASSAGQGAFETQYF.